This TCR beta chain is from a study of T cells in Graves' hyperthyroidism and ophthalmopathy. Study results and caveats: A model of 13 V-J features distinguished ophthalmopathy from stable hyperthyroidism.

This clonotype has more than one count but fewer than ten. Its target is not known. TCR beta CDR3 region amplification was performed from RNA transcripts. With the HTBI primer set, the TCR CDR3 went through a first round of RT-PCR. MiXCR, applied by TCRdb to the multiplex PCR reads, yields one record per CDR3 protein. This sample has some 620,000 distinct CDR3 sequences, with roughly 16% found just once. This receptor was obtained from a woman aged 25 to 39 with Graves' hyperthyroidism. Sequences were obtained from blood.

CDR3 loop: CASSRLDFTQYF. For the CDR3, the DNA is TGTGCCAGCAGCCGACTAGATTTTACGCAGTATTTT. The chain is built from TRBV7-9 and TRBJ2-3, with D possibly matching TRBD2 (6 bases). The germline V gene encodes CDR1 SEHNR and CDR2 FQNEAQ (reference sequence). The CDR3 runs 12 residues. V was trimmed by 5 bases and J by 8 bases, leaving 11 bases between them.